This TCR beta chain was profiled in a study of blood T cell repertoires in COVID-19. Remarks on this clone: Other DNA sequences in this specimen translate into the identical CDR3.

The assay was immunoSEQ multiplex PCR, and TCRdb's table has in-frame clones only and misses some. Among roughly 290,000 clones listed, about 91% were seen once. The CDR3 loop spans 14 amino acids. The germline CDR1 and CDR2 sequences are SGHRS and YFSETQ. Trimming left V 0 bases short and J 0 bases short, with 6 bases between. The origin of this receptor is a woman aged 55-75 years with acute or convalescent COVID-19. The specimen was peripheral blood. J is TRBJ1-1 and V is TRBV5-1; unclear D gene. CDR3 amino acids: CASSLAGMNTEAFF. CDR3 in DNA: TGCGCCAGCAGCTTGGCCGGTATGAACACTGAAGCTTTCTTT.